This passage covers 3 T cell receptor beta chains from one sample sequenced in a study of control samples from healthy donors and cancer patients. Clones were read by immunoSEQ multiplex PCR, and TCRdb kept only the in-frame ones, dropping some. The sample comprises 150,000 to 200,000 clones, 85% to 95% of which are singletons, and more than 1.1% rests with the top ten. Sequencing input: blood. The origin of the receptors is a woman younger than 30 in good health.

CDR3 coding DNA: TGTGCCAGCAGTGACTTATCGACCCGACGCGACACTGAAGCTTTCTTT. It encodes CASSDLSTRRDTEAFF. This chain joins TRBV6-1 and TRBJ1-1; the D is unclear. Trimming pared 3 bases from V and 3 bases from J, leaving 17 bases between. CDR3 length: 16 residues. In germline, CDR1 is MNHNS, CDR2 SASEGT.

The gene calls are TRBV12-5 and TRBJ1-1; TRBD1 aligns across 8 bases. CDR1 LGHNT and CDR2 FRNRAP come from the germline V gene. V lost 5 bases, J lost 1 base, and 0 bases stayed unmatched. The CDR3 has 13 amino acids. CDR3 residues: CASGQGANTEAFF. The CDR3 bases are TGTGCTAGTGGTCAGGGGGCGAACACTGAAGCTTTCTTT.

The rearrangement links TRBV5-8 to TRBJ1-2, with 8 bases identical to TRBD1. Per germline, CDR1 SGHTS and CDR2 YDEGEE. This CDR3 is 14 amino acids long. The trim removed 4 bases at V and 2 bases at J, leaving 4 bases unmatched. CDR3 region: CASSIGQGNYGYTF. The CDR3 nucleotides read TGTGCCAGCAGCATAGGACAGGGCAACTATGGCTACACCTTC.